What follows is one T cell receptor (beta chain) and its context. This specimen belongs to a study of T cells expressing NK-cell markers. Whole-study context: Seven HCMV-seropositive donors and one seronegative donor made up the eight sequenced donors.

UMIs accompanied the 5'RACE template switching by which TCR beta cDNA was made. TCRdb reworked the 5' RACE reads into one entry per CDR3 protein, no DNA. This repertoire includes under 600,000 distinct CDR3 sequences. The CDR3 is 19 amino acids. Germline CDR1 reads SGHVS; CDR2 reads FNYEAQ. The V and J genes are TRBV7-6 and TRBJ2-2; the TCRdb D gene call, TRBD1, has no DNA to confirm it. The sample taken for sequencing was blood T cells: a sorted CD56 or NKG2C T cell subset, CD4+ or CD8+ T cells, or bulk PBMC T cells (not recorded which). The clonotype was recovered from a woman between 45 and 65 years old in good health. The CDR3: CASSSGVAQRGANTGELFF.